This TCR gamma chain was recorded in a study of γδ T cells in repeated Plasmodium falciparum infection. Study information: Over approximately 640 days, donors received four mosquito-bite P. falciparum NF54 infections. Malian samples came from no-transmission periods or across acute febrile malaria episodes.

TCRdb reapplied CATT to the multiplex PCR reads. The sample yields some 30,000 gamma-chain clones, 1.4% seen once. Germline CDR1 and CDR2: GITISATS and ISYDGTV (reference sequence). This CDR3 spans 14 amino acids. Vgamma9/Vdelta2+ and Vdelta2-negative gammadelta T cells were flow-sorted from PBMC for bulk sequencing. About this clone: The TCRdb protein comes from a much larger clone and disagrees with this DNA's translation at residue 3, likely due to a read error; the protein given here is derived from the DNA.

The source is a pool of human donors (malaria-infected and uninfected, not separated). V and J are TRGV9 and TRGJ1 or TRGJ2. No J segment appears in TCRdb, so it was assigned here by matching the sequence to germline. The sample was gamma-delta T cells from blood. The CDR3 spells CAMWEGENYYKKLF. DNA of the CDR3: TGTGCCATGTGGGAGGGGGAGAATTATTATAAGAAACTCTTT.